The 15 T cell receptor beta chains below come from one sample, sequenced in a study of T cell responses to AZD1222 COVID-19 vaccine. Produced via immunoSEQ multiplex PCR; TCRdb's table is partial and in-frame only. The sample holds about 72,000 clones; roughly 87% are singletons and the top ten take roughly 31%. Specimen: peripheral blood, collected 28 days after the second AZD1222 dose. The receptor source for this set is an adult who received the AZD1222 COVID-19 vaccine.

This chain links TRBV7-2 with TRBJ2-7; 12 nucleotides line up with TRBD2. Germline V gene sequence: CDR1 SGHTA, CDR2 FQGNSA. The CDR3 runs to 15 residues. Germline trimming cut 7 bases from V and 3 bases from J; bases unmatched to any gene: 7. The CDR3 nucleotides are TGTGCCAGCACCCCGCGGACTAGCGGGATCTACGAGCAGTACTTC. Residues: CASTPRTSGIYEQYF. Full variable domain (missing parts from reference TRBV7-2 and TRBJ2-7): GAGVSQSPSNKVTEKGKDVELRCDPISGHTALYWYRQSLGQGLEFLIYFQGNSAPDKSGLPSDRFSAERTGGSVSTLTIQRTQQEDSAVYLCASTPRTSGIYEQYFGPGTRLTVT.

J is TRBJ2-7 and V is TRBV28, with 8 bases that match TRBD1. Trimming removed 2 bases from V and 7 bases from J; junction bases left unmatched: 16. Germline CDR1 is MDHEN and CDR2 is SYDVKM. The CDR3 spans 17 residues. In nucleotides, the CDR3 is TGTGCCAGCAGTTTAACCCTAGCCGGGACAGGTCACTTTGAGCAGTACTTC. Translating gives CASSLTLAGTGHFEQYF. Drawing the rest from reference TRBV28 and TRBJ2-7, the complete variable domain is DVKVTQSSRYLVKRTGEKVFLECVQDMDHENMFWYRQDPGLGLRLIYFSYDVKMKEKGDIPEGYSVSREKKERFSLILESASTNQTSMYLCASSLTLAGTGHFEQYFGPGTRLTVT.

The V and J genes are TRBV3-1 (or the pseudogene TRBV3-2) and TRBJ1-5; D ambiguous. This CDR3 comprises 15 residues. Germline V gene data show CDR1 as LGHDT and CDR2 as YNNKEL (reference sequence). The V and J ends lost 4 bases and 0 bases respectively, with 10 bases between them. Here the CDR3 DNA reads TGTGCCAGCAGCCCCACACTTGTTAGCAATCAGCCCCAGCATTTT. Translation gives CASSPTLVSNQPQHF.

The chain couples TRBV30 to TRBJ1-3; possible D gene TRBD1, 5 bases. Trimming removed 7 bases at V and 3 bases at J, with 16 bases between. Germline CDR1 and CDR2: GTSNPN and SVGIG (reference sequence). CDR3 length: 14 amino acids. DNA of the CDR3: TGTGCCTCCCAGGATGGGGGTTTTGGAAACACCATATATTTT. It is translated as CASQDGGFGNTIYF.

The chain couples TRBV19 to TRBJ1-2, with D possibly matching TRBD1 (5 bases). CDR1 is LNHDA, CDR2 SQIVND, per germline (reference sequence). V lost 10 bases to trimming and J lost 4 bases, with 13 bases between them. This CDR3 region has 12 residues. The CDR3 spells CATRGRTYGYTF. The CDR3 nucleotides read TGTGCCACGAGGGGACGGACCTATGGCTACACCTTC.

The V call is TRBV4-2, the J call TRBJ1-3; D not resolved. The germline V and J ends were trimmed by 3 bases and 4 bases, with 13 bases remaining between them. This CDR3 region has 15 residues. The germline CDR1 and CDR2 sequences are LGHNA and YNFKEQ. Written as DNA, the CDR3 is TGTGCCAGCAGCCAGGCCGTGATAGCCGGAAACACCATATATTTT. Its translation is CASSQAVIAGNTIYF.

This chain joins TRBV3-1 (or the pseudogene TRBV3-2) and TRBJ1-6; D ambiguous. The CDR3 loop spans 17 amino acids. Trimming cost V 7 bases and J 0 bases, with 16 bases left between them. Germline values: CDR1 LGHDT, CDR2 YNNKEL (reference sequence). CDR3 residues: CASTPGVSSSYNSPLHF. Written as DNA, the CDR3 is TGTGCCAGCACCCCCGGGGTGTCGAGCTCCTATAATTCACCCCTCCACTTT.

The CDR3 protein is CASSQAGTSGSEPYEQYF. CDR3 in DNA: TGTGCCAGCTCACAGGCCGGGACTAGCGGATCCGAGCCCTACGAGCAGTACTTC. This sequence joins TRBV18 and TRBJ2-7, with TRBD2 identical over 11 bases. Trimming cost V 4 bases and J 2 bases; bases outside gene matches: 13. CDR1 is KGHSH and CDR2 is LQKENI in the germline V gene. The CDR3 has 18 residues.

This rearrangement joins TRBV11-3 to TRBJ2-2, with unresolved D. From germline, CDR1 is SGHNT and CDR2 YENEEA. The CDR3 consists of 14 residues. The V end was cut by 2 bases, the J end by 1 base, with 5 bases between. The CDR3 region has the DNA TGTGCCAGCAGCTTAACCGGGAACACCGGGGAGCTGTTTTTT. It specifies CASSLTGNTGELFF.

The chain carries TRBV2 and TRBJ1-6; D is possibly TRBD1 (6 bases). The germline V and J ends were trimmed by 3 bases and 10 bases, with 13 bases remaining between them. Looked up from germline, CDR1 is SNHLY and CDR2 is FYNNEI. This CDR3 has 14 amino acids. The CDR3 sequence is CASSERQGLSPLHF. CDR3 sequence (DNA): TGTGCCAGCAGTGAGCGCCAGGGGCTCTCACCCCTCCACTTT.

V and J are TRBV10-3 and TRBJ1-5; D perhaps matches TRBD1 (5 bases). Germline V gives CDR1 ENHRY, CDR2 SYGVKD. V lost 5 bases to trimming and J lost 6 bases, with 14 bases between them. This CDR3 contains 14 residues. This CDR3 is CAISPGTQGQPQHF. DNA of the CDR3: TGTGCCATCAGTCCAGGGACCCAGGGTCAGCCCCAGCATTTT.

This clone was detected a few times. This rearrangement joins TRBV4-3 to TRBJ1-4; TRBD1 agrees at 7 bases. The V and J ends lost 4 bases and 5 bases, in that order; junction bases with no gene match: 4. Germline V gene data show CDR1 as LGHNA and CDR2 as YSLEER. The CDR3 is made up of 14 amino acids. As DNA, the CDR3 is TGCGCCAGCAGCCGGGAACAGGGGAATGAAAAACTGTTTTTT. Encoded protein: CASSREQGNEKLFF.

This clone was seen once. The chain joins TRBV6-5 to TRBJ1-4; D possibly corresponds to TRBD1 (5 bases). This CDR3 is built from 14 residues. Germline CDR1 reads MNHEY; CDR2 reads SVGAGI. The germline V and J ends were trimmed by 0 bases and 4 bases, with 6 bases remaining between them. The CDR3 DNA reads TGTGCCAGCAGTTACTCCAGGGATAATGAAAAACTGTTTTTT. It yields the protein CASSYSRDNEKLFF.

J is TRBJ2-7 and V is TRBV29-1; possibly TRBD1 for D (6 bases). V was pared by 4 bases and J by 5 bases, with 15 bases between. Germline values: CDR1 SQVTM, CDR2 ANQGSEA. This CDR3 region has 13 residues. The CDR3 spells CSVGGQGSDEQYF. The CDR3 DNA is TGCAGCGTTGGGGGGCAGGGAAGCGACGAGCAGTACTTC.

V gene TRBV7-3 combines with J gene TRBJ1-2; 10 positions agree with TRBD1. This CDR3 contains 15 residues. V was pared by 5 bases and J by 4 bases, with 7 bases of the junction left unmatched. The germline V gene has CDR1 SGHTA and CDR2 FQGTGA. CDR3 amino acids: CASSPDGTGAYGYTF. Written as DNA, the CDR3 is TGTGCCAGCAGCCCGGACGGGACAGGGGCCTATGGCTACACCTTC. The entire variable domain, with the rest obtained from reference TRBV7-3 and TRBJ1-2, is as follows: GAGVSQTPSNKVTEKGKYVELRCDPISGHTALYWYRQSLGQGPEFLIYFQGTGAADDSGLPNDRFFAVRPEGSVSTLKIQRTERGDSAVYLCASSPDGTGAYGYTFGSGTRLTVV.